Each of the 15 T cell receptor beta chains below was sequenced from the same sample in a study of PD-1 blockade in classical Hodgkin lymphoma. Produced via immunoSEQ multiplex PCR; TCRdb's table is partial and in-frame only. Of about 59,000 clones in the sample, around nine tenths were seen once. Exposure to brentuximab vedotin varied, and each patient had relapsed following autologous stem cell transplantation. The material was peripheral blood mononuclear cells (PBMCs), obtained at baseline. The receptors here all came from a human donor with classical Hodgkin lymphoma.

The chain links TRBV5-1 to TRBJ1-5; D gene ambiguous. This CDR3 comprises 13 residues. The germline CDR1 and CDR2 sequences are SGHRS and YFSETQ. Trimming removed 2 bases at V and 4 bases at J, with 7 bases between. The CDR3 is CASSFAENQPQHF. Written as DNA, the CDR3 is TGCGCCAGCAGCTTCGCGGAAAATCAGCCCCAGCATTTT.

The chain carries TRBV6-5 and TRBJ1-1; D ambiguous. Germline CDR1 is MNHEY and CDR2 is SVGAGI. There are 11 residues in the CDR3. With 8 bases removed from V and 5 bases from J, the gap between germline ends came to 9 bases. CDR3 in amino acids: CASCGSTEAFF. CDR3 DNA: TGTGCCAGCTGCGGTTCAACTGAAGCTTTCTTT.

J is TRBJ2-3 and V is TRBV18; 9 bases fit TRBD2. V was clipped by 5 bases and J by 2 bases; unmatched bases: 8. The CDR3 length is 16 residues. The V gene's germline CDR1 is KGHSH and CDR2 LQKENI. The CDR3 region has the DNA TGTGCCAGCTCAAGACTAGCGGCCCTTAACACAGATACGCAGTATTTT. Translated, it gives CASSRLAALNTDTQYF.

In DNA, the CDR3 is TGTGCCAGCAGCTTTGGGACTAACTACAATGAGCAGTTCTTC. Protein: CASSFGTNYNEQFF. The chain recombines TRBV5-6 with TRBJ2-1; 7 bases are shared with TRBD2. The trim removed 2 bases at V and 3 bases at J, leaving 2 bases unmatched. CDR1 SGHDT and CDR2 YYEEEE come from the germline V gene. This CDR3 has 14 amino acids.

The chain uses TRBV5-1 and TRBJ2-1, with D possibly TRBD2 on 5 matching bases. The V gene lost 0 bases and the J gene lost 3 bases, with 10 bases spanning the gap. The CDR3 has 15 residues. Germline loops: CDR1 SGHRS, CDR2 YFSETQ. The CDR3 sequence: CASSLGGSDYNEQFF. The CDR3 DNA follows: TGCGCCAGCAGCTTGGGGGGTAGCGACTACAATGAGCAGTTCTTC.

The chain couples TRBV27 to TRBJ1-1; TRBD1 aligns across 7 bases. Germline assignment: CDR1 MNHEY and CDR2 SMNVEV (reference sequence). Trimming took 8 bases from V and 5 from J; bases not matched to a gene: 8. The CDR3 totals 13 residues. The CDR3 sequence: CASRPGGRTEAFF. The CDR3 nucleotides read TGTGCCAGCCGCCCAGGGGGTAGGACTGAAGCTTTCTTT.

V and J are TRBV28 and TRBJ1-3, with D possibly TRBD1 on 6 matching bases. Germline assignment: CDR1 MDHEN and CDR2 SYDVKM. The CDR3 totals 15 residues. Trimming stripped 4 bases from V and 6 bases from J, with 16 bases between. The CDR3 is CASSSQDRRQNTIYF. The CDR3 DNA sequence: TGTGCCAGCAGTTCACAGGACAGAAGGCAAAACACCATATATTTT.

This rearrangement joins TRBV28 to TRBJ1-1, with no clear D. The germline gives CDR1 MDHEN, CDR2 SYDVKM. The CDR3 consists of 11 residues. Trimming stripped 4 bases from V and 4 bases from J, with 4 bases between. The CDR3 DNA sequence: TGTGCCAGCAGTTCAGTCACTGAAGCTTTCTTT. This encodes CASSSVTEAFF.

The J gene is TRBJ1-1, the V gene TRBV5-4, with D tentatively TRBD1 (5 bases). The CDR3 has 12 residues. V gave up 2 bases and J gave up 6 bases, with 8 bases separating them. Germline assignment: CDR1 SGHNT and CDR2 YYREEE (reference sequence). The CDR3 DNA reads TGTGCCAGCAGCTTCGCCAGGGCTGAAGCTTTCTTT. This sequence encodes CASSFARAEAFF. Full variable domain (remainder filled in from reference TRBV5-4 and TRBJ1-1): ETGVTQSPTHLIKTRGQQVTLRCSSQSGHNTVSWYQQALGQGPQFIFQYYREEENGRGNFPPRFSGLQFPNYSSELNVNALELDDSALYLCASSFARAEAFFGQGTRLTVV.

The chain recombines TRBV12-5 with TRBJ2-2, with unresolved D. The CDR3 consists of 12 residues. V was trimmed by 6 bases and J by 7 bases, leaving 9 bases between them. From germline, CDR1 is LGHNT and CDR2 FRNRAP. The chain's CDR3 is CASGLADGELFF. The CDR3 DNA sequence: TGTGCTAGTGGCTTAGCCGACGGGGAGCTGTTTTTT.

This chain joins TRBV9 and TRBJ2-1, with 7 positions matching TRBD2. J was trimmed by 5 bases and V by 0 bases; bases with no gene match: 8. Germline assignment: CDR1 SGDLS and CDR2 YYNGEE. The CDR3 has 16 amino acids. The CDR3 is CASSVGSSGINNEQFF. CDR3 in DNA: TGTGCCAGCAGCGTAGGTTCCAGCGGGATTAACAATGAGCAGTTCTTC.

The CDR3 here is CASSYSGQGWDEQFF. The CDR3 region has the DNA TGTGCCAGCAGTTACTCCGGACAGGGGTGGGATGAGCAGTTCTTC. The chain links TRBV6-6 to TRBJ2-1, with 9 positions matching TRBD1. The CDR3 is 15 amino acids. The germline gives CDR1 MNHNY, CDR2 SVGAGI (reference sequence). V was clipped by 0 bases and J by 8 bases; unmatched bases: 5.

The CDR3 is CASSARERGNEQFF. The CDR3, as DNA: TGCGCCAGCAGCGCGAGGGAGAGGGGCAATGAGCAGTTCTTC. The chain couples TRBV5-1 to TRBJ2-1; D may correspond to TRBD1 or TRBD2 (5 bases each). The CDR3 covers 14 residues. Germline loops: CDR1 SGHRS, CDR2 YFSETQ. Trimming took 4 bases from V and 6 from J, leaving 14 bases between them.

The V and J genes are TRBV27 and TRBJ2-5; 10 bases match TRBD2. This CDR3 comprises 16 residues. The J segment lost 4 bases and the V segment lost 1 base, leaving 6 bases of the junction unmatched. Germline CDR1 MNHEY, CDR2 SMNVEV (reference sequence). The CDR3 sequence is CASSLLPRLAGETQYF. In DNA, the CDR3 is TGTGCCAGCAGTTTATTGCCTCGACTAGCGGGAGAGACCCAGTACTTC.

The rearrangement joins TRBV23-1 to TRBJ2-3; D might be TRBD1 or TRBD2, each matching 7 bases. TRBV23-1 is labeled an ORF, and its function is uncertain. V dropped 3 bases and J dropped 3 bases, with 28 bases sitting between them. The length of the CDR3 is 20 residues. In DNA form, the CDR3 reads TGCGCCAGCAGTCATAGTACGAAACTGACAGGGAGGGGTGGAACAGATACGCAGTATTTT. This sequence encodes CASSHSTKLTGRGGTDTQYF.